This TCR beta chain was identified during a study of blood T cell repertoires in COVID-19. In the study overall: Material from acute and convalescent COVID-19 was sourced from the United States, Italy and Spain.

How the authors handled the data: Estimation of nucleated cell counts relied on the amplification of reference gene primers. The assay was immunoSEQ multiplex PCR, and TCRdb's table has in-frame clones only and misses some. D and trimming come from the DNA, and the V and J calls and clone size come from that table. This sample has 250,000 to 300,000 clones, with around four fifths found just once. Germline assignment: CDR1 SGDLS and CDR2 YYNGEE. The V and J ends lost 0 bases and 5 bases respectively, with 11 bases between them. This CDR3 contains 14 residues. Which cohort a participant joined came from the clinical history participants gave.

Sequencing input: PBMCs or T cells enriched from blood (not recorded which). The rearrangement links TRBV9 to TRBJ2-5; the D gene is possibly TRBD2 (5 bases). This receptor was identified in a man aged 25 to 40 with acute COVID-19. The CDR3 DNA reads TGTGCCAGCAGCGTAGCCGGGGTCGGGGAGACCCAGTACTTC. Protein sequence: CASSVAGVGETQYF.